These 17 T cell receptor beta chains came from one sample sequenced in a study of T cells in Graves' hyperthyroidism and ophthalmopathy. What was amplified from RNA transcripts were TCR beta CDR3 regions. Primed by the HTBI set, a first-round RT-PCR was run on the TCR CDR3. MiXCR was run by TCRdb on the multiplex PCR reads, yielding one entry per CDR3 protein. The table shows fewer than 400,000 distinct CDR3 sequences, with around 16% occurring only once. What was sequenced was blood. The origin of the receptors is a woman younger than 30 with Graves' hyperthyroidism that later progressed to Graves' ophthalmopathy.

This clonotype was seen many times. The J gene is TRBJ1-2, the V gene TRBV3-1; unclear D gene. Per germline, CDR1 LGHDT and CDR2 YNNKEL (reference sequence). V was pared by 2 bases and J by 0 bases, with 7 bases between. The CDR3 is made up of 14 amino acids. The CDR3: CASSQRLPNYGYTF. The CDR3 DNA reads as TGTGCCAGCAGCCAACGGCTGCCTAACTATGGCTACACCTTC.

This clonotype was picked up a small number of times. This rearrangement joins TRBV18 to TRBJ2-7; D remains unclear. This CDR3 has 15 residues. V dropped 1 base and J dropped 1 base, with 11 bases sitting between them. Germline CDR1 is KGHSH and CDR2 is LQKENI. CDR3 coding DNA: TGTGCCAGCTCACCACGCATGGGCTTTTCCTACGAGCAGTACTTC. This codes for CASSPRMGFSYEQYF.

Only a few counts were recorded for this clonotype. One base away lies a much larger clone, so this may be a sequencing read error. The V call is TRBV2, the J call TRBJ1-5; D is ambiguous. Deletions cut 2 bases from V and 0 bases from J, with 5 bases between. This CDR3 comprises 14 residues. Germline V gene sequence: CDR1 SNHLY, CDR2 FYNNEI. DNA for the CDR3: TGTGCCAGCAGTGAACAGACTAGCAATCAGCCCCAGCATTTT. It yields the protein CASSEQTSNQPQHF.

This clonotype was recorded at least ten times. The chain is built from TRBV10-3 and TRBJ2-7, with 7 bases lining up with TRBD1. The CDR3 runs 11 residues. The V gene end was trimmed by 10 bases and the J gene end by 3 bases; junction bases not matched to a gene: 3. Germline-derived CDR1 and CDR2 are ENHRY and SYGVKD. DNA of the CDR3: TGTGCCAGTCAGGGGGACTACGAGCAGTACTTC. It translates to CASQGDYEQYF.

To note about this clonotype: This may be a read error, as it is one base from a much larger clone. Since no conserved phenylalanine or tryptophan closes the CDR3, a read error is the likely cause. This chain connects TRBV6-2 or TRBV6-3 to TRBJ2-1; D might be TRBD1 or TRBD2, each matching 5 bases. The CDR3 is 14 residues long. Germline V gene data show CDR1 as MNHEY and CDR2 as SVGEGT. V was clipped by 2 bases and J by 12 bases, with 17 bases between them. CDR3 residues: CASSYGDRTMGQFS. Here the CDR3 DNA reads TGTGCCAGCAGTTACGGGGACCGAACAATGGGGCAGTTCTCC.

V gene TRBV9 combines with J gene TRBJ2-5, with 11 bases identical to TRBD2. This CDR3 spans 15 amino acids. V was clipped by 4 bases and J by 5 bases; unmatched bases: 7. Germline assignment: CDR1 SGDLS and CDR2 YYNGEE. Here the CDR3 reads CASSPNIAGGETQYF. The CDR3 DNA reads as TGTGCCAGCAGCCCCAATATAGCGGGGGGGGAGACCCAGTACTTC.

This clonotype appeared a few times. CDR3 in amino acids: CASSMTGGRNEQFF. CDR3 bases: TGTGCCAGCAGTATGACAGGGGGCAGGAATGAGCAGTTCTTC. The chain couples TRBV6-1 to TRBJ2-1; 10 bases are shared with TRBD1. The CDR3 consists of 14 residues. Germline loops: CDR1 MNHNS, CDR2 SASEGT. The junction had 5 bases not matched to a gene; V was cut back by 5 bases and J by 7 bases.

The V call is TRBV12-3 or TRBV12-4, the J call TRBJ2-1, with TRBD2 matching over 14 bases. The trim removed 1 base at V and 3 bases at J, leaving 5 bases unmatched. The CDR3 totals 18 residues. This chain's CDR3 is CASSLGTSGRFFYNEQFF. CDR3 coding DNA: TGTGCCAGCAGTTTAGGGACTAGCGGGAGGTTCTTCTACAATGAGCAGTTCTTC.

The chain employs TRBV13 and TRBJ1-4; D is uncertain. Germline V CDR1 and CDR2: PRHDT, FYEKMQ (reference sequence). This CDR3 contains 20 residues. Trimming took 4 bases from V and 4 from J, leaving 28 bases between them. CDR3 nucleotide sequence: TGTGCCAGCAGCTCCTACTCCTCCCTTAAGACGGACGCCGTTAATGAAAAACTGTTTTTT. Protein product: CASSSYSSLKTDAVNEKLFF.

This clonotype has ten or more counts. The chain combines TRBV29-1 with TRBJ2-1, with D perhaps TRBD1 (5 bases). CDR3 size: 15 residues. Germline assignment: CDR1 SQVTM and CDR2 ANQGSEA. V lost 6 bases, J lost 4 bases, and 19 bases lay in between. The CDR3 sequence is CSVASGAVRYNEQFF. The CDR3 DNA is TGCAGCGTAGCTAGTGGGGCAGTCCGTTACAATGAGCAGTTCTTC.

The chain employs TRBV5-1 and TRBJ2-7, with TRBD2 identical over 12 bases. The germline CDR1 and CDR2 sequences are SGHRS and YFSETQ. With 0 bases clipped from V and 4 bases from J, the junction kept 2 bases outside the gene matches. The CDR3 totals 15 residues. CDR3 sequence reads: CASSLGTSGKYEQYF. Here the CDR3 DNA reads TGCGCCAGCAGCTTGGGGACTAGCGGGAAATACGAGCAGTACTTC.

This clonotype showed up many times. The J gene is TRBJ1-5, the V gene TRBV20-1; D gene uncertain. Germline CDR1 DFQATT, CDR2 SNEGSKA (reference sequence). V gave up 3 bases and J gave up 7 bases, with 10 bases separating them. The CDR3 loop spans 12 amino acids. The CDR3 sequence is CSASPGGQPQHF. As DNA, the CDR3 is TGCAGTGCTAGCCCAGGCGGGCAGCCCCAGCATTTT.

J is TRBJ1-4 and V is TRBV4-2; 9 bases map to TRBD1. The CDR3 has 15 amino acids. The J segment lost 5 bases and the V segment lost 4 bases, leaving 5 bases of the junction unmatched. The germline V gene has CDR1 LGHNA and CDR2 YNFKEQ. CDR3 residues: CASSRRTGVNEKLFF. CDR3 nucleotides: TGTGCCAGCAGCCGAAGGACAGGGGTGAATGAAAAACTGTTTTTT.

At least ten counts were recorded for this clonotype. The chain employs TRBV2 and TRBJ2-7, with no clear D. V lost 4 bases to trimming and J lost 2 bases, with 12 bases between them. The V gene's germline CDR1 is SNHLY and CDR2 FYNNEI. The CDR3 is made up of 14 amino acids. DNA of the CDR3: TGTGCCAGCAGTGTGGCCCCAGAACCCTACGAGCAGTACTTC. It encodes CASSVAPEPYEQYF.

The chain links TRBV19 to TRBJ2-3; 12 positions match TRBD2. V trimming: 6 bases; J trimming: 0 bases; junction bases outside the gene matches: 1. The CDR3 spans 15 residues. The germline CDR1 and CDR2 sequences are LNHDA and SQIVND (reference sequence). The CDR3 coding sequence is TGTGCCAGTAGAGGGACTAGCGGGAGCACAGATACGCAGTATTTT. Its protein product is CASRGTSGSTDTQYF.

This clonotype was observed at least ten times. The V gene is TRBV11-3, the J gene TRBJ2-3; D is perhaps TRBD2 (6 bases). The CDR3 consists of 17 residues. Germline V gene data show CDR1 as SGHNT and CDR2 as YENEEA. V dropped 5 bases and J dropped 3 bases, with 21 bases sitting between them. CDR3 sequence reads: CASSPGVGGAGTDTQYF. In nucleotides, the CDR3 is TGTGCCAGCAGCCCCGGGGTCGGCGGGGCTGGGACAGATACGCAGTATTTT.

This clonotype was recorded a few times. J is TRBJ2-6 and V is TRBV20-1; a weak D match, TRBD2 (6 bases). The V gene lost 3 bases and the J gene lost 0 bases, with 12 bases spanning the gap. The CDR3 loop spans 16 amino acids. Germline-derived CDR1 and CDR2 are DFQATT and SNEGSKA (reference sequence). The CDR3 DNA sequence: TGCAGTGCTAGTACCACCGGGGGCTCTGGGGCCAACGTCCTGACTTTC. Its protein product is CSASTTGGSGANVLTF.